This record covers a single T cell receptor (beta chain). Cells are PBMCs isolated from around 10 ml of fresh blood. This sample was taken from a study of T cells in Graves' hyperthyroidism and ophthalmopathy. CDR1 and CDR2 (germline): MNHEY, SMNVEV (reference sequence). The CDR3 has 17 amino acids. The trim removed 6 bases at V and 5 bases at J, leaving 16 bases unmatched. Amplification yielded TCR beta CDR3 regions, with RNA transcripts as the source. The HTBI primer set drove a first-round RT-PCR of the TCR CDR3. TCRdb reprocessed the multiplex PCR reads via MiXCR and lists one record per CDR3 protein. In the table there are roughly 570,000 distinct CDR3 sequences, 15% to 18% of which are singletons.

Input material: blood. This TCR was recovered from a woman in her 30s with Graves' hyperthyroidism. The chain recombines TRBV27 with TRBJ2-1; TRBD2 agrees at 7 bases. The CDR3 DNA reads TGTGCCAGCAGGCCAGCCCATCCTGCGGGAGTGCACAATGAGCAGTTCTTC. The encoded protein is CASRPAHPAGVHNEQFF.